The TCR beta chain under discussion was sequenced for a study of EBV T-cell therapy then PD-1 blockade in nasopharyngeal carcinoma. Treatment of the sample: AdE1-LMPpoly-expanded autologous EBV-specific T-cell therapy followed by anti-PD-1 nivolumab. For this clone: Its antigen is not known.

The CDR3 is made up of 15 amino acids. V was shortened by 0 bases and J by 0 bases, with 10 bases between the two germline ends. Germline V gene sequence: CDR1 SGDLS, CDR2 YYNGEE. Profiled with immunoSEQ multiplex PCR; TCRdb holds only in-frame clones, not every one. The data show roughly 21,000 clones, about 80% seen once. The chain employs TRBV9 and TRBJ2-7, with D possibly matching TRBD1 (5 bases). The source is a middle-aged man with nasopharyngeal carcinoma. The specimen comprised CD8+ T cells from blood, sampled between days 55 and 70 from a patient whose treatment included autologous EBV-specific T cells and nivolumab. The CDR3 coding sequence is TGTGCCAGCAGCGTAGCTGACAGAATCTCCTACGAGCAGTACTTC. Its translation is CASSVADRISYEQYF.